This entry lists 30 T cell receptor beta chains sequenced from one sample in a study of blood T cell repertoires in COVID-19. Produced via immunoSEQ multiplex PCR; TCRdb's table is partial and in-frame only. The sample carries about 200,000 clones, 75% to 85% recorded once. The sequenced sample consisted of PBMCs or T cells enriched from blood (not recorded which). All receptors derive from a man aged 35-49 years who had recovered from COVID-19.

The chain joins TRBV5-1 to TRBJ1-4; D ambiguous. The CDR3 contains 15 residues. V gave up 0 bases and J gave up 8 bases, with 14 bases separating them. Germline V gene sequence: CDR1 SGHRS, CDR2 YFSETQ. The chain's CDR3 is CASSLGVVAGEKLFF. The DNA of the CDR3 is TGCGCCAGCAGCTTGGGCGTAGTAGCGGGAGAAAAACTGTTTTTT.

The V call is TRBV15, the J call TRBJ2-7; 11 bases are shared with TRBD2. CDR1 and CDR2 (germline): LNHNV, YYDKDF (reference sequence). The CDR3 totals 15 residues. V gave up 3 bases and J gave up 3 bases; unmatched junction bases: 4. The chain's CDR3 is CATSRGLAEIYEQYV. CDR3 sequence (DNA): TGTGCCACCAGCAGGGGACTAGCGGAGATCTACGAGCAGTACGTC.

A remark on this clone: A clone one base away is much larger, so this may be a read error. Other DNA sequences of this sample code for an identical CDR3. V and J are TRBV7-9 and TRBJ1-6, with TRBD1 as a possible D gene (6 bases). CDR3 length: 14 residues. V was shortened by 2 bases and J by 6 bases, with 8 bases between the two germline ends. The germline V gene has CDR1 SEHNR and CDR2 FQNEAQ (reference sequence). CDR3 protein: CASSLLQGNSPLHF. CDR3 DNA: TGTGCCAGCAGCTTATTACAGGGTAATTCACCCCTCCACTTT.

This rearrangement joins TRBV28 to TRBJ2-1; 12 bases agree with TRBD2. Unmatched junction bases numbered 21, after V lost 3 bases and J lost 0 bases. CDR1 MDHEN and CDR2 SYDVKM come from the germline V gene. The CDR3 is 23 residues long. CDR3 residues: CASSFPRLGASGRALSSYNEQFF. In DNA, the CDR3 is TGTGCCAGCAGTTTCCCACGATTGGGGGCTAGCGGGAGGGCCCTTAGCTCCTACAATGAGCAGTTCTTC.

The chain is built from TRBV5-1 and TRBJ2-1, with D hard to call. Trimming shortened V by 0 bases and J by 2 bases, and 9 bases separated the two germline ends. The CDR3 spans 15 residues. Germline values: CDR1 SGHRS, CDR2 YFSETQ. The CDR3 reads CASSLGMRTYNEQFF. The CDR3 DNA sequence: TGCGCCAGCAGCTTGGGCATGCGCACCTACAATGAGCAGTTCTTC.

The chain is built from TRBV4-2 and TRBJ1-3; D is possibly TRBD1 (5 bases). The CDR3 is 14 residues long. Trimming shortened V by 4 bases and J by 4 bases, and 11 bases separated the two germline ends. CDR1 is LGHNA, CDR2 YNFKEQ, per germline. CDR3 residues: CASSPAGEGNTIYF. The CDR3, as DNA: TGTGCCAGCAGCCCCGCGGGGGAAGGAAACACCATATATTTT.

The genes are TRBV5-1 and TRBJ2-3, with D possibly matching TRBD1 (5 bases). This CDR3 contains 16 residues. Germline loops: CDR1 SGHRS, CDR2 YFSETQ. V lost 4 bases, J lost 4 bases, and 19 bases lay in between. This CDR3 is CASSRPSTGSADTQYF. CDR3 nucleotide sequence: TGCGCCAGCAGCCGGCCTTCCACAGGATCCGCAGATACGCAGTATTTT.

This chain connects TRBV2 to TRBJ2-3, with 9 bases aligning to TRBD2. Germline CDR1 is SNHLY and CDR2 is FYNNEI. V shed 6 bases and J 2 bases; nucleotides not matched to a gene: 6. CDR3 length equals 15 residues. The CDR3 DNA is TGTGCCAGCAGCAGGACTAGCGAGAACACAGATACGCAGTATTTT. Protein sequence: CASSRTSENTDTQYF.

This clone was counted only a few times. The chain has TRBV15 and TRBJ1-1; 8 nucleotides line up with TRBD1. The V gene's germline CDR1 is LNHNV and CDR2 YYDKDF (reference sequence). After removal of 1 base from V and 3 bases from J, the junction contained 10 bases not matched to a gene. CDR3 length: 17 amino acids. DNA for the CDR3: TGTGCCACCAGCAGAGGGAGCACAGGGGGTAAAGACACTGAAGCTTTCTTT. Encoded protein: CATSRGSTGGKDTEAFF.

J is TRBJ1-5 and V is TRBV18; 8 bases align to TRBD1. Trimming removed 1 base from V and 4 bases from J; junction bases left unmatched: 6. The germline V gene has CDR1 KGHSH and CDR2 LQKENI. This CDR3 is 16 amino acids long. The chain's CDR3 is CASSPRSTGANQPQHF. CDR3 nucleotides: TGTGCCAGCTCACCACGATCGACAGGGGCTAATCAGCCCCAGCATTTT.

The J gene is TRBJ2-5, the V gene TRBV2; D is uncertain. The length of the CDR3 is 15 residues. The germline V and J ends were trimmed by 5 bases and 2 bases, with 15 bases remaining between them. Per the germline V gene, CDR1 is SNHLY and CDR2 is FYNNEI. The CDR3 sequence: CASSRSNGRQETQYF. As DNA, the CDR3 is TGTGCCAGCAGTCGGTCTAATGGCAGGCAAGAGACCCAGTACTTC.

The gene calls are TRBV10-3 and TRBJ1-2; the match to TRBD1 covers 11 bases. CDR1 and CDR2 from the germline V gene are ENHRY and SYGVKD. J gave up 4 bases and V 6 bases, and 13 bases lay outside the gene matches. The CDR3 totals 17 residues. In DNA form, the CDR3 reads TGTGCCATCAGCGGTACGGACAGGGGGCGCGAATCCTATGGCTACACCTTC. This encodes CAISGTDRGRESYGYTF.

This chain links TRBV12-5 with TRBJ1-1, with 8 nucleotides matching TRBD1. CDR3 length: 13 amino acids. The junction had 6 bases not matched to a gene; V was cut back by 10 bases and J by 2 bases. CDR1 and CDR2 from the germline V gene are LGHNT and FRNRAP. CDR3 protein: CATGQEPNTEAFF. The CDR3 coding sequence is TGTGCTACGGGACAGGAACCCAACACTGAAGCTTTCTTT. The variable domain in full, completed from reference TRBV12-5 and TRBJ1-1, reads DARVTQTPRHKVTEMGQEVTMRCQPILGHNTVFWYRQTMMQGLELLAYFRNRAPLDDSGMPKDRFSAEMPDATLATLKIQPSEPRDSAVYFCATGQEPNTEAFFGQGTRLTVV.

This chain joins TRBV7-8 and TRBJ1-3; D might be TRBD1 (5 bases). The CDR3 spans 17 residues. Trimming shortened V by 5 bases and J by 2 bases, and 19 bases separated the two germline ends. In germline, CDR1 is SGHVS, CDR2 FQNEAQ. The CDR3 DNA reads TGTGCCAGCAGCCGAACCGGGACTTTGGAAACTGGAAACACCATATATTTT. It codes for CASSRTGTLETGNTIYF.

The V and J genes are TRBV18 and TRBJ2-7, with TRBD1 matching 10 bases. J lost 3 bases, V lost 6 bases, and 20 bases had no gene match. The CDR3 runs 19 residues. The V gene's germline CDR1 is KGHSH and CDR2 LQKENI. CDR3 in amino acids: CASSPVLPGQGIANYEQYV. The DNA of the CDR3 is TGTGCCAGCTCGCCGGTCTTACCGGGACAGGGGATTGCCAACTACGAGCAGTACGTC.

The V call is TRBV5-6, the J call TRBJ2-2; maybe TRBD1 (6 bases). The CDR3 consists of 15 residues. V was trimmed by 1 base and J by 1 base, leaving 8 bases between them. From germline, CDR1 is SGHDT and CDR2 YYEEEE. The CDR3: CASSLRGWNTGELFF. CDR3 sequence (DNA): TGTGCCAGCAGCTTGAGGGGGTGGAACACCGGGGAGCTGTTTTTT.

This clone was seen a single time. At one end, the junction sequence differs from germline, possibly due to a read error. This chain joins TRBV6-5 and TRBJ1-5; 7 nucleotides align to TRBD1. Germline CDR1 MNHEY, CDR2 SVGAGI. CDR3 length: 16 amino acids. Written as DNA, the CDR3 is TGTGCCAGCAGTTACTCAGGGGGCGCGGGCAATCAGCCTCAGCATTTT. Protein sequence: CASSYSGGAGNQPQHF.

V gene TRBV7-7 combines with J gene TRBJ1-4; 9 nucleotides align to TRBD1. The V segment lost 10 bases and the J segment 4 bases; nucleotides outside the gene matches: 10. CDR1 is SSHAT, CDR2 FNYEAQ, per germline (reference sequence). The CDR3 extends over 15 amino acids. CDR3 nucleotide sequence: TGTGCCAACAAGCGGAGGGGACAGGGTAATGAAAAACTGTTTTTT. Translated: CANKRRGQGNEKLFF.

This chain joins TRBV9 and TRBJ2-2; 9 nucleotides align to TRBD2. CDR1 and CDR2 (germline): SGDLS, YYNGEE. This CDR3 has 15 residues. Trimming removed 4 bases from V and 0 bases from J; junction bases left unmatched: 1. The CDR3 region is CASSQRGANTGELFF. In DNA form, the CDR3 reads TGTGCCAGCAGCCAGCGGGGGGCGAACACCGGGGAGCTGTTTTTT.

This clone was seen a single time. This CDR3 is CASSGTMAQGEQYF. Here the CDR3 DNA reads TGTGCCAGCAGCGGGACAATGGCCCAGGGCGAGCAGTACTTC. The V gene is TRBV9, the J gene TRBJ2-7; the D gene is possibly TRBD1 (5 bases). This CDR3 contains 14 residues. V lost 3 bases and J 6 bases, leaving 16 bases between the germline ends. CDR1 SGDLS and CDR2 YYNGEE come from the germline V gene.

The J gene is TRBJ2-3, the V gene TRBV19; 8 bases line up with TRBD2. The CDR3 runs 16 residues. The germline gives CDR1 LNHDA, CDR2 SQIVND (reference sequence). V was pared by 3 bases and J by 5 bases, with 10 bases of the junction left unmatched. The CDR3 DNA follows: TGTGCCAGTAGTATGGGCGGGACTAGACCACAAGATACGCAGTATTTT. Protein sequence: CASSMGGTRPQDTQYF. The full variable domain, its missing parts supplied by reference TRBV19 and TRBJ2-3, is DGGITQSPKYLFRKEGQNVTLSCEQNLNHDAMYWYRQDPGQGLRLIYYSQIVNDFQKGDIAEGYSVSREKKESFPLTVTSAQKNPTAFYLCASSMGGTRPQDTQYFGPGTRLTVL.

J is TRBJ1-5 and V is TRBV28; D possibly corresponds to TRBD1 (6 bases). The V end was cut by 6 bases, the J end by 6 bases, with 12 bases between. The germline V gene has CDR1 MDHEN and CDR2 SYDVKM. CDR3 length: 13 residues. The CDR3 here is CASRYRESQPQHF. DNA for the CDR3: TGTGCCAGCAGATACAGGGAGAGTCAGCCCCAGCATTTT.

This chain links TRBV7-2 with TRBJ2-5, with D uncertain. V lost 7 bases and J 2 bases, leaving 5 bases between the germline ends. The germline V gene encodes CDR1 SGHTA and CDR2 FQGNSA. The CDR3 consists of 11 residues. CDR3 sequence reads: CASMQQETQYF. CDR3 bases: TGTGCCAGCATGCAGCAAGAGACCCAGTACTTC.

This clone was picked up a small number of times. The genes are TRBV28 and TRBJ1-6; TRBD1 agrees at 7 bases. The CDR3 is 21 amino acids. Germline values: CDR1 MDHEN, CDR2 SYDVKM. Losses at the gene ends were 2 bases for V and 0 bases for J; bases not matched to a gene: 16. CDR3 protein: CASSLNRARDRESSYNSPLHF. CDR3 coding DNA: TGTGCCAGCAGTTTAAATAGGGCCCGGGACAGAGAGAGCTCCTATAATTCACCCCTCCACTTT.

This rearrangement joins TRBV19 to TRBJ1-6; D unclear. CDR3 size: 12 residues. V dropped 9 bases and J dropped 3 bases, with 6 bases sitting between them. Germline CDR1 reads LNHDA; CDR2 reads SQIVND (reference sequence). CDR3 loop: CASRDYNSPLHF. The CDR3 DNA is TGTGCCAGCCGGGACTATAATTCACCCCTCCACTTT.

The chain links TRBV3-1 (or the pseudogene TRBV3-2) to TRBJ1-2; D remains unclear. Trimming pared 4 bases from V and 7 bases from J, leaving 10 bases between. Germline CDR1 is LGHDT and CDR2 is YNNKEL (reference sequence). The length of the CDR3 is 12 residues. The CDR3 DNA sequence: TGTGCCAGCAGCCTACTGGTTGGTGGCTACACCTTC. Protein product: CASSLLVGGYTF.

Here the CDR3 reads CASSARQGGNEKLFF. CDR3 coding DNA: TGTGCCAGTAGTGCCCGACAGGGCGGTAATGAAAAACTGTTTTTT. The V call is TRBV19, the J call TRBJ1-4; 7 positions agree with TRBD1. Germline V lookup: CDR1 LNHDA, CDR2 SQIVND (reference sequence). The CDR3 has 15 residues. The V and J ends lost 5 bases and 4 bases, in that order; junction bases with no gene match: 7.

This clone was seen a few times. V and J are TRBV4-2 and TRBJ1-2, with 10 nucleotides matching TRBD1. V trimming: 2 bases; J trimming: 8 bases; junction bases outside the gene matches: 11. The CDR3 runs 16 residues. The V gene's germline CDR1 is LGHNA and CDR2 YNFKEQ. The CDR3 DNA reads TGTGCCAGCAGCCAACCTAGTGGACAGGGGGAGGGAGGCTACACCTTC. This translates into CASSQPSGQGEGGYTF.

Comment on this clone: The sample carries other DNA sequences with the same CDR3. The gene calls are TRBV2 and TRBJ2-2; 9 bases match TRBD2. CDR1 is SNHLY, CDR2 FYNNEI, per germline. This CDR3 contains 14 residues. Unmatched junction bases numbered 2, after V lost 6 bases and J lost 3 bases. This CDR3 reads CASRGLADTGELFF. The CDR3 coding sequence is TGTGCCAGCAGGGGACTAGCAGACACCGGGGAGCTGTTTTTT.

This CDR3 is CASSQAWGADTQYF. CDR3 bases: TGTGCCAGCAGCCAAGCCTGGGGGGCAGATACGCAGTATTTT. This sequence joins TRBV14 and TRBJ2-3, with D perhaps TRBD2 (6 bases). This CDR3 region has 14 residues. Per the germline V gene, CDR1 is SGHDN and CDR2 is FVKESK. The ends were cut back, 1 base at V and 4 bases at J, with 9 bases in the middle. Filled out from reference TRBV14 and TRBJ2-3, the complete variable domain reads EAGVTQFPSHSVIEKGQTVTLRCDPISGHDNLYWYRRVMGKEIKFLLHFVKESKQDESGMPNNRFLAERTGGTYSTLKVQPAELEDSGVYFCASSQAWGADTQYFGPGTRLTVL.